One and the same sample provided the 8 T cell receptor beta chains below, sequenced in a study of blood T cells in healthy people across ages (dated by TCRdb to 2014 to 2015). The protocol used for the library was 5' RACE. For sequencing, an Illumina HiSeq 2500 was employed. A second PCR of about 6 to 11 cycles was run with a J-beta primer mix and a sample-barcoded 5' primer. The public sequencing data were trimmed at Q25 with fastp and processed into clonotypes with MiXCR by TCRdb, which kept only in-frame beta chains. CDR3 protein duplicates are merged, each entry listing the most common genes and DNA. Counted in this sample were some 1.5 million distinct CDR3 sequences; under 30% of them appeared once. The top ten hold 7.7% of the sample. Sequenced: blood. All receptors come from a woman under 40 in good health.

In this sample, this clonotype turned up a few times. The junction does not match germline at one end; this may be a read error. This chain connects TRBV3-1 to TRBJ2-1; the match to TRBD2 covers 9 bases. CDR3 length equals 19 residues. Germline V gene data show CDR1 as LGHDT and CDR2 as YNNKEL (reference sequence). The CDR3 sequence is CVSSQEGETSGTSYNEQFF. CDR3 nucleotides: TGTGTCAGCAGCCAAGAGGGGGAGACTAGCGGAACCTCCTACAATGAGCAGTTCTTC.

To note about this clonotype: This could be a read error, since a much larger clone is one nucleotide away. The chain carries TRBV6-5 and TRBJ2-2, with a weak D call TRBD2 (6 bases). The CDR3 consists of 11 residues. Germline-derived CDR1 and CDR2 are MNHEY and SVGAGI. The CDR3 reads CASGNTGGLFF. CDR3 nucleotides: TGTGCCAGCGGAAACACCGGGGGGCTGTTTTTT.

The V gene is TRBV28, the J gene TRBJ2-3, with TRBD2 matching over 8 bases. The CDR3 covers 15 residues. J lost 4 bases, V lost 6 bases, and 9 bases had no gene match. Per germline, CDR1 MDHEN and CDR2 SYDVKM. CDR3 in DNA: TGTGCCAGCAGCCCCCCGGGACTAGTGGCAGATACGCAGTATTTT. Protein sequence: CASSPPGLVADTQYF.

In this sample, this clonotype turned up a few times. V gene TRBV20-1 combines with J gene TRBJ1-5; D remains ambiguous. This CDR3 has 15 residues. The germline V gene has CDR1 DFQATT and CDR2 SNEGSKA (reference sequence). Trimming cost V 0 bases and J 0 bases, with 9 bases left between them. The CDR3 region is CSARDAEHSNQPQHF. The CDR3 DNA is TGCAGTGCTAGAGATGCGGAGCATAGCAATCAGCCCCAGCATTTT.

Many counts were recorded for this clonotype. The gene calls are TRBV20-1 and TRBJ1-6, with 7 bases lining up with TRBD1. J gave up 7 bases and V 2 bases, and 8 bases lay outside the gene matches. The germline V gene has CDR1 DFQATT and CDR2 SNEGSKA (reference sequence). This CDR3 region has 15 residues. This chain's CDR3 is CSARLSVRGNSPLHF. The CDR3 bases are TGCAGTGCTAGACTCTCGGTCAGGGGGAATTCACCCCTCCACTTT.

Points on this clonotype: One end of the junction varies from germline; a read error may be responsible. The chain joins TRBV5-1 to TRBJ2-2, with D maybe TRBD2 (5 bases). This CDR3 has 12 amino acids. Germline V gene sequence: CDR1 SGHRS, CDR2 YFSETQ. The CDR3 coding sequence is TGCGCCAGCAGGTTTGACACCGGGGATCTGTGTTTT. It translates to CASRFDTGDLCF.

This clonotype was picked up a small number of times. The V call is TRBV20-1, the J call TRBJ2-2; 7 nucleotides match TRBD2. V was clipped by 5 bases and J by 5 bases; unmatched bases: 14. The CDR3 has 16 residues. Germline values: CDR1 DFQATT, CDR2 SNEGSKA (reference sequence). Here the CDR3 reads CSARFSGSGSTGELFF. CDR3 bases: TGCAGTGCTCGCTTTTCGGGTAGCGGGTCTACCGGGGAGCTGTTTTTT.

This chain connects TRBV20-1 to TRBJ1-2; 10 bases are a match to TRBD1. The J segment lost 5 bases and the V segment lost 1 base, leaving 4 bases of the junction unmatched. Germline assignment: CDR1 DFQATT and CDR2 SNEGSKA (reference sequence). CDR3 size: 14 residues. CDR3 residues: CSARVTGQGYGYTF. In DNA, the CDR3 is TGCAGTGCTAGAGTCACGGGACAGGGGTATGGCTACACCTTC.